This TCR beta chain is from a study of T-cell memory formation after mild COVID-19. Overall study context: The study found TCR clusters largely donor specific. Overall study findings and caveats: Contracting clones from day 15 to 85 had balanced CD4/CD8; later expanders favoured CD4+. Researchers report contracting CD4+ clones mostly in CM and EM, with CD8+ clones in EMRA.

Germline loops: CDR1 MNHEY, CDR2 SMNVEV (reference sequence). Trimming stripped 7 bases from V and 4 bases from J, with 21 bases between. This CDR3 is built from 16 residues. TCRdb called the 5' RACE reads again in MiXCR, with one record for every CDR3 protein. Of about 360,000 distinct CDR3 sequences listed, about an eighth were seen once; the top ten hold 20% to 25%. With regard to this clonotype: Its antigen is still unknown.

The sequencing sample was made of PBMCs or a T cell subset sorted from them (not recorded which). This chain connects TRBV27 to TRBJ2-3; D tentatively fits TRBD1 or TRBD2 (6 bases each). The sequence was collected from a man younger than 30 who had mild COVID-19 (a few samples of this study predate the infection). Cell type and time point are not known. The CDR3 region has the DNA TGTGCCAGCACCTCATTAAGGGGGGTTGGGGCAGATACGCAGTATTTT. Residues: CASTSLRGVGADTQYF.